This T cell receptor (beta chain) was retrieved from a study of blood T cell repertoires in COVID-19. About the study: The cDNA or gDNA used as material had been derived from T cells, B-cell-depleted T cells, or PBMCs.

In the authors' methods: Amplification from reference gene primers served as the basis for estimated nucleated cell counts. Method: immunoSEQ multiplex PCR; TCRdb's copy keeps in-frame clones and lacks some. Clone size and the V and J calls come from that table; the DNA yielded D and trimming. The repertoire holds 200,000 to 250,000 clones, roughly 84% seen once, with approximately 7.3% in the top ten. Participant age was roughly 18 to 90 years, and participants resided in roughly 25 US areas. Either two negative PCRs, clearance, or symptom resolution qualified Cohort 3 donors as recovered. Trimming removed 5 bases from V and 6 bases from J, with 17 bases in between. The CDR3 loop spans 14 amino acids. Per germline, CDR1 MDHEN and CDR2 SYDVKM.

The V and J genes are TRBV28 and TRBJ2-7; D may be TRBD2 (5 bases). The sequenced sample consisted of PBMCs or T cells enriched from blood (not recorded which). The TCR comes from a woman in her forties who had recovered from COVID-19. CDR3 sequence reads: CASSPPGVRREQYF. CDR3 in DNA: TGTGCCAGCAGTCCCCCCGGGGTGAGACGCGAGCAGTACTTC. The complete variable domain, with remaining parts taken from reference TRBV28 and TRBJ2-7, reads DVKVTQSSRYLVKRTGEKVFLECVQDMDHENMFWYRQDPGLGLRLIYFSYDVKMKEKGDIPEGYSVSREKKERFSLILESASTNQTSMYLCASSPPGVRREQYFGPGTRLTVT.